This T cell receptor (beta chain) emerged from a study of T cells in Graves' hyperthyroidism and ophthalmopathy. Findings and limits, study-wide: Clonotypes that were expanded in thyroid above 0.001 mostly appeared in blood too. The model made its ophthalmopathy prediction, and onset followed a median approximately 6 months later.

RNA transcripts provided the source from which TCR beta CDR3 regions were amplified. HTBI primers were employed in a first-round RT-PCR of the TCR CDR3. Via MiXCR, TCRdb re-called the multiplex PCR reads, giving one row per CDR3 protein. The sample consists of approximately 700,000 distinct CDR3 sequences, about 45% of them appearing once. With regard to this clonotype: Its antigen is not identified.

Pregnant or lactating patients were excluded, as were those with uncontrolled infection or other autoimmune disease. This receptor was obtained from an adult man with Graves' disease, either hyperthyroidism or ophthalmopathy (not recorded which). The sequenced sample consisted of peripheral blood or thyroid tissue (not recorded which).

Here the CDR3 reads CATSRSESGYTF. CDR3 coding DNA: TGTGCCACCAGCAGAAGTGAGAGTGGCTACACCTTC. This sequence joins TRBV15 and TRBJ1-2; no clear D. This CDR3 contains 12 residues. Between the trimmed V and J ends, which lost 2 bases and 7 bases, there was a span of 8 bases. CDR1 is LNHNV, CDR2 YYDKDF, per germline (reference sequence).